This T cell receptor (beta chain) comes out of a study of long-term antiretroviral therapy in people with HIV. The CDR3 length is 15 residues. The germline V and J ends were trimmed by 4 bases and 3 bases, with 15 bases remaining between them. CDR1 and CDR2 (germline): MGHRA, YSYEKL. The count of this clone is one. Sequencing used immunoSEQ v3.0 at survey level. Method: immunoSEQ multiplex PCR; TCRdb's copy keeps in-frame clones and lacks some. The sample has some 23,000 clones, approximately 79% seen once. The clonotype was recovered from a woman aged 40 to 50 with HIV. The chain links TRBV4-1 to TRBJ1-1, with D unclear. The input for sequencing was unsorted PBMCs, taken 1.2 years after starting antiretroviral therapy. Here the CDR3 DNA reads TGCGCCAGCAGCCGAGGAGGCACCTCGGACACTGAAGCTTTCTTT. Protein product: CASSRGGTSDTEAFF.